This record looks at one TCR beta chain sequence and its context. The target antigen is unknown. The sample is drawn from a study of T cell responses to AZD1222 COVID-19 vaccine. Per germline, CDR1 SEHNR and CDR2 FQNEAQ (reference sequence). The ends lost 0 bases at V and 5 bases at J; junction bases unmatched: 7. The CDR3 consists of 16 residues. Data came from immunoSEQ multiplex PCR; TCRdb stores just in-frame clones and leaves some out. This table holds about 140,000 clones, about 93% found once. Study-level results: Donor demographics were predominantly white British with a female majority; clonal diversity may be underestimated. Spike-specific TCR breadth and depth were elevated following two AZD1222 doses. Nearly half of unique spike-specific TCRs reportedly avoided B.1.351 and B.1.1.7 mutated regions. CD4 TCRs covered the whole spike, strongest at regions 160-218 and 743-854.

The starting material was peripheral blood, obtained on day 0 of AZD1222 vaccination. This TCR derives from an adult in good health. The chain has TRBV7-9 and TRBJ2-7, with TRBD2 identical over 10 bases. The CDR3: CASSLAVTSGNDEQYF. The CDR3 nucleotides are TGTGCCAGCAGCTTAGCGGTAACTAGCGGGAACGACGAGCAGTACTTC.